This T cell receptor beta chain was retrieved from a study of Ad26.COV2.S vaccination and SARS-CoV-2 variants (TCRdb year 2021). The study in broad terms: Sequencing of the TCRbeta repertoire served to evaluate the specificity and breadth of SARS-CoV-2-reactive T cell receptors following Ad26.COV2.S vaccination. A total of 32 samples were included in the TCR-sequenced set, comprising about 20 Ad26.COV2.S vaccine recipients, 5 placebo recipients and 8 SARS-CoV-2 convalescent individuals.

The germline V gene sets CDR1 to LGHNA and CDR2 to YSLEER. V and J are trimmed by 0 bases and 1 base, and the gene matches miss 7 bases of the junction. The CDR3 goes from the cysteine to the phenylalanine over 17 residues. The kept DNA is CDR3 alone, 51 bases in frame from the first base. The full study reports these points: Substantial breadth of spike-specific CD8+ and CD4+ T cell responses was reported after vaccination. Higher spike-specific TCR breadth was observed in Ad26.COV2.S recipients than in placebo recipients (P = 0.0014). Vaccine and placebo recipients had similar non-spike TCR breadth, a finding consistent with the vaccine containing only spike. It was noted by the authors that total T cell responses may have been underestimated by the TCR breadth and depth analyses.

For this clone: It has no known antigen specificity. No clone much larger than this one lies a single base away; base qualities are absent.

This specimen's time point label, per the study, means: individuals recovered from natural SARS-CoV-2 infection. TCRbeta CDR3 regions were sequenced with the immunoSEQ Assay. After extraction, genomic DNA underwent amplification by bias-controlled multiplex PCR, followed by high-throughput sequencing. The paper's processing steps were these. To quantify the absolute abundance of every unique TCRbeta CDR3 region, sequences were collapsed and filtered. T cell fraction was estimated by normalizing TCRbeta template counts to usable DNA, with usable DNA measured through amplification of reference genes found in all nucleated cells. Repertoire TCRs were annotated as SARS-CoV-2-specific when V gene, CDR3 amino acid sequence and J gene were exactly matched to a known reactive TCR set. The reference SARS-CoV-2 TCR set was obtained from MIRA and was filtered for enrichment in COVID-19-positive ImmuneCODE repertoires, whereby public or cross-reactive TCRs were removed. Drawing on the MIRA antigens, annotated TCRs were analysed further at the level of specific ORF or position within ORF. Breadth was defined as the number of annotated unique rearrangements divided by the total number of unique productive rearrangements, and depth was defined as the summed frequency of the annotated unique rearrangements. Two-sided Wilcoxon rank-sum tests were used to compare TCR breadth between groups. TCRdb took over this immuneACCESS table, retaining in-frame rearrangements with V and J assigned. Such tables are incomplete; in checked studies, under half of the missing clones stem from an unresolved V gene, and the remainder is unexplained. The V and J calls and clone size come from that table; D and trimming were worked out from the DNA. A total of fewer than 150,000 clones appear in this sample, 86% of them only once. Approximately 5% of the sample belongs to the ten largest clones.

The source of this sequence is a human donor who had recovered from COVID-19. The sequencing used peripheral blood, collected after recovery from COVID-19. The V gene is TRBV4-3 and the J gene is TRBJ2-5; TRBD2 agrees with 8 junctional bases. The CDR3 region reads CASSQEGAGGFQETQYF. The DNA sequence follows: TGCGCCAGCAGCCAAGAAGGGGCGGGGGGCTTCCAAGAGACCCAGTACTTC.